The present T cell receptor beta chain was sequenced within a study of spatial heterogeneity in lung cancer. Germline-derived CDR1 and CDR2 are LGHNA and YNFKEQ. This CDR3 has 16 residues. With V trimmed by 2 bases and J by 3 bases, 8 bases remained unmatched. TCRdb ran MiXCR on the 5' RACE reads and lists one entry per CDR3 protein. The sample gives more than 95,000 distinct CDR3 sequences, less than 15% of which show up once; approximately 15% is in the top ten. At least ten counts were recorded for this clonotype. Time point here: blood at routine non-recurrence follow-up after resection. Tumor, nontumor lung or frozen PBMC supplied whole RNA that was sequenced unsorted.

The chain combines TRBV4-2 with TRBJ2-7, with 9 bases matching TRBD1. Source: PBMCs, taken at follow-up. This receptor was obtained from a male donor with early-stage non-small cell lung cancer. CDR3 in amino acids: CASSQFLGQGSYEQYF. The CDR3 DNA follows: TGTGCCAGCAGCCAATTCTTGGGACAGGGAAGCTACGAGCAGTACTTC.